The 24 T cell receptor beta chains reported below all come from one sample, sequenced in a study of OX40 agonist ivuxolimab in advanced cancers. The table came from immunoSEQ multiplex PCR; TCRdb's copy has only in-frame clones and leaves some out. The sample carries tens of thousands of clones, 88% recorded once. Sequences were derived from CD4+ or CD8+ T cells sorted from blood, sampled in a trial of the OX40 agonist ivuxolimab. The source of these receptors is an adult with an advanced solid tumor such as melanoma, head and neck, liver or kidney cancer.

The chain combines TRBV5-6 with TRBJ2-5; maybe TRBD2 (6 bases). The length of the CDR3 is 13 residues. CDR1 and CDR2 from the germline V gene are SGHDT and YYEEEE. V lost 1 base and J lost 5, with 9 bases in between. The CDR3 DNA follows: TGTGCCAGCAGCTTGAAGGCGGGGGAGACCCAGTACTTC. Protein: CASSLKAGETQYF.

V usage is TRBV7-3 and J usage is TRBJ1-1; TRBD1 aligns across 8 bases. The J segment lost 4 bases and the V segment lost 5 bases, leaving 9 bases of the junction unmatched. From germline, CDR1 is SGHTA and CDR2 FQGTGA. CDR3 length: 15 amino acids. The CDR3 sequence: CASSRGQGDGTEAFF. CDR3 nucleotides: TGTGCCAGCAGCCGCGGACAGGGTGATGGCACTGAAGCTTTCTTT.

The rearrangement links TRBV7-6 to TRBJ2-1, with D tentatively TRBD2 (5 bases). The V gene's germline CDR1 is SGHVS and CDR2 FNYEAQ. The V end was cut by 5 bases, the J end by 8 bases, with 7 bases between. CDR3 length: 11 residues. CDR3 residues: CASSRRDEQFF. The CDR3 DNA is TGTGCCAGCAGCCGGCGGGATGAGCAGTTCTTC.

This chain links TRBV18 with TRBJ1-3, with D uncertain. The CDR3 is 15 amino acids. Germline values: CDR1 KGHSH, CDR2 LQKENI. The ends were cut back, 0 bases at V and 2 bases at J, with 8 bases in the middle. CDR3: CASSPPVGPGNTIYF. DNA of the CDR3: TGTGCCAGCTCACCACCGGTAGGGCCTGGAAACACCATATATTTT. The full variable domain, in which reference TRBV18 and TRBJ1-3 provide the parts outside the CDR3, is NAGVMQNPRHLVRRRGQEARLRCSPMKGHSHVYWYRQLPEEGLKFMVYLQKENIIDESGMPKERFSAEFPKEGPSILRIQQVVRGDSAAYFCASSPPVGPGNTIYFGEGSWLTVV.

This clone was observed a single time. This rearrangement joins TRBV5-1 to TRBJ2-7, with a tentative D call TRBD1 (5 bases). The CDR3 loop spans 15 amino acids. V lost 4 bases, J lost 5 bases, and 19 bases lay in between. CDR1 and CDR2 (germline): SGHRS, YFSETQ. CDR3 protein: CASSNPGQGIDEQYF. The DNA for the CDR3 is TGCGCCAGCAGCAACCCAGGTCAGGGCATCGACGAGCAGTACTTC.

Comment on this clone: The same CDR3 arises from other DNA sequences in this sample as well. The chain carries TRBV30 and TRBJ2-5; TRBD1 matches 7 bases. With 3 bases clipped from V and 5 bases from J, the junction kept 6 bases outside the gene matches. CDR3 length: 13 amino acids. The germline V gene has CDR1 GTSNPN and CDR2 SVGIG (reference sequence). As DNA, the CDR3 is TGTGCCTGGAGCCGACAGGGTGGGGAGACCCAGTACTTC. As protein: CAWSRQGGETQYF.

The chain carries TRBV6-1 and TRBJ2-5; weak D call: TRBD2 (7 bases). The germline V gene has CDR1 MNHNS and CDR2 SASEGT. The CDR3 is 15 residues long. V lost 4 bases and J 2 bases, leaving 14 bases between the germline ends. The CDR3 DNA is TGTGCCAGCAGTGTAACGGGGGGCGGGCAAGAGACCCAGTACTTC. This codes for CASSVTGGGQETQYF.

The chain has TRBV29-1 and TRBJ2-1; D may be TRBD1 (5 bases). The CDR3 is 14 amino acids. CDR1 and CDR2 from the germline V gene are SQVTM and ANQGSEA. V lost 5 bases and J lost 0, with 11 bases in between. The CDR3 protein is CSVSGQLSYNEQFF. In DNA, the CDR3 is TGCAGCGTTTCAGGACAACTCTCCTACAATGAGCAGTTCTTC.

This rearrangement joins TRBV19 to TRBJ1-2, with a possible D match to TRBD1 (5 bases). This CDR3 contains 14 residues. Trimming left V 3 bases short and J 8 bases short, with 16 bases between. Germline V gene sequence: CDR1 LNHDA, CDR2 SQIVND (reference sequence). The CDR3 DNA follows: TGTGCCAGTAGTATTGGGGCAAATTCAGGAGGCTACACCTTC. It specifies CASSIGANSGGYTF.

The J gene is TRBJ2-3, the V gene TRBV28; D may be TRBD1 or TRBD2 (5 bases each). The CDR3 length is 16 residues. CDR1 is MDHEN, CDR2 SYDVKM, per germline. V lost 7 bases, J lost 2 bases, and 19 bases lay in between. CDR3 sequence (DNA): TGTGCCAGCACCTCCCCGGGGTGGGGGAACACAGATACGCAGTATTTT. Its translation is CASTSPGWGNTDTQYF.

The chain recombines TRBV6-1 with TRBJ1-4; 12 positions match TRBD1. The CDR3 is made up of 19 amino acids. In germline, CDR1 is MNHNS, CDR2 SASEGT. Losses at the gene ends were 2 bases for V and 0 bases for J; bases not matched to a gene: 7. CDR3 sequence: CASSERGDRGLATNEKLFF. In DNA form, the CDR3 reads TGTGCCAGCAGTGAACGGGGGGACAGGGGGCTTGCAACTAATGAAAAACTGTTTTTT.

V and J are TRBV4-3 and TRBJ2-1; a possible D gene is TRBD2 (6 bases). This CDR3 has 15 residues. Germline CDR1 reads LGHNA; CDR2 reads YSLEER. Trimming took 0 bases from V and 3 from J, leaving 9 bases between them. The CDR3 protein is CASSQDSRDYNEQFF. The DNA for the CDR3 is TGCGCCAGCAGCCAAGACTCGCGGGACTACAATGAGCAGTTCTTC.

The gene calls are TRBV7-6 and TRBJ2-7; either TRBD1 or TRBD2 may supply D (7 bases each). Germline values: CDR1 SGHVS, CDR2 FNYEAQ. V was clipped by 8 bases and J by 3 bases, with 17 bases between them. This CDR3 comprises 14 residues. The CDR3, as DNA: TGTGCCAGCTGGGGGAGGGACAGTATCTACGAGCAGTACTTC. Translation: CASWGRDSIYEQYF.

The chain employs TRBV5-4 and TRBJ2-7; 11 nucleotides match TRBD1. Germline V gene sequence: CDR1 SGHNT, CDR2 YYREEE (reference sequence). Trimming at V came to 4 bases and at J to 4 bases, leaving 10 bases not matched to a gene. The CDR3 runs to 16 residues. The CDR3 DNA reads as TGTGCCAGCAGCCCACCTGGGACAGGGGGACGTTACGAGCAGTACTTC. Protein sequence: CASSPPGTGGRYEQYF.

The chain couples TRBV30 to TRBJ2-7; no clear D. The germline CDR1 and CDR2 sequences are GTSNPN and SVGIG (reference sequence). The CDR3 totals 11 residues. Trimming left V 1 base short and J 4 bases short, with 5 bases between. The CDR3 protein is CAWSDQYEQYF. CDR3 coding DNA: TGTGCCTGGAGTGACCAATACGAGCAGTACTTC.

This rearrangement joins TRBV10-3 to TRBJ1-3; 9 positions agree with TRBD1. The germline CDR1 and CDR2 sequences are ENHRY and SYGVKD. The CDR3 contains 15 residues. Trimming at V came to 5 bases and at J to 3 bases, leaving 5 bases not matched to a gene. The CDR3 region has the DNA TGTGCCATCAGTCTGACAGGGGGTGGTGGAAACACCATATATTTT. It specifies CAISLTGGGGNTIYF.

J is TRBJ2-4 and V is TRBV6-1, with unresolved D. V lost 2 bases and J 5 bases, leaving 7 bases between the germline ends. The CDR3 is 13 residues long. Germline lookup yields CDR1 MNHNS and CDR2 SASEGT. The CDR3 region is CASSEYSQNIQYF. The CDR3 bases are TGTGCCAGCAGTGAATACAGCCAAAACATTCAGTACTTC.

The chain joins TRBV14 to TRBJ2-1; 10 bases agree with TRBD2. From germline, CDR1 is SGHDN and CDR2 FVKESK. J lost 12 bases, V lost 1 base, and 6 bases had no gene match. There are 14 residues in the CDR3. The CDR3 sequence: CASSQAASGSWQFF. In nucleotides, the CDR3 is TGTGCCAGCAGCCAAGCGGCTAGCGGGAGCTGGCAGTTCTTC.

The chain uses TRBV30 and TRBJ1-4, with D uncertain. The V and J ends lost 4 bases and 3 bases respectively, with 9 bases between them. From germline, CDR1 is GTSNPN and CDR2 SVGIG (reference sequence). The CDR3 has 13 residues. CDR3 sequence: CAWTGTANEKLFF. As DNA, the CDR3 is TGTGCCTGGACCGGTACGGCTAATGAAAAACTGTTTTTT.

This chain joins TRBV21-1 and TRBJ2-7; the table assigns TRBD2, which was not confirmed against the DNA. TRBV21-1 is described as a pseudogene. This CDR3 is 16 amino acids long. The CDR3 DNA sequence: TGTGCCAGTCCCCCAGGCGGGGACGCCCCCTGGTACGAGCAGTACTTC. This encodes CASPPGGDAPWYEQYF.

This chain connects TRBV30 to TRBJ2-1; the D gene is possibly TRBD2 (6 bases). The CDR3 length is 14 residues. Germline V gene lookup returns CDR1 GTSNPN and CDR2 SVGIG (reference sequence). Trimming removed 0 bases at V and 9 bases at J, with 15 bases between. The CDR3 loop is CAWSVGAPGGEQFF. The CDR3 nucleotides are TGTGCCTGGAGTGTAGGAGCCCCCGGGGGTGAGCAGTTCTTC.

The genes are TRBV4-3 and TRBJ2-1; 11 bases map to TRBD2. The CDR3 spans 20 residues. V lost 0 bases, J lost 8 bases, and 18 bases stayed unmatched. Germline V gene lookup returns CDR1 LGHNA and CDR2 YSLEER. The CDR3 nucleotides are TGCGCCAGCAGCCAAGAAATGGGCCGGGTAGCGGGAGGGGTGGGGTATGAGCAGTTCTTC. Encoded protein: CASSQEMGRVAGGVGYEQFF.

The chain carries TRBV6-5 and TRBJ1-5; no firm D call. Germline CDR1 is MNHEY and CDR2 is SVGAGI. This CDR3 has 12 amino acids. The germline V and J ends were trimmed by 5 bases and 5 bases, with 7 bases remaining between them. The CDR3, as DNA: TGTGCCAGCAGTCATCAGGATCAGCCCCAGCATTTT. Translation: CASSHQDQPQHF.

The chain couples TRBV30 to TRBJ1-5; D is possibly TRBD1 (5 bases). With 1 base removed from V and 2 bases from J, the gap between germline ends came to 6 bases. The length of the CDR3 is 13 residues. CDR1 is GTSNPN, CDR2 SVGIG, per germline (reference sequence). CDR3 in amino acids: CAWSGRGNQPQHF. DNA of the CDR3: TGTGCCTGGAGTGGCAGGGGCAATCAGCCCCAGCATTTT.